This T cell receptor beta chain was sequenced for a study of shared clonotypes between healthy human individuals. In the study overall: A couple of women and three men aged 18 to 49 made up the donors.

Execution of the assay was at deep level. Sequencing was performed with immunoSEQ multiplex PCR; in TCRdb, only in-frame clones are kept and a portion is missing. The sample yields about half a million clones, around 73% seen once. There are 11 residues in the CDR3. CDR1 and CDR2 (germline): GTSNPN, SVGIG (reference sequence). Trimming shortened V by 8 bases and J by 5 bases, and 13 bases separated the two germline ends. Every donor, a Caucasian adult, lived in Nashville, Tennessee. Genomic DNA came from tens of millions of PBMCs in unsorted samples. Sequenced input: PBMCs. V and J are TRBV30 and TRBJ2-7; possible D gene TRBD1, 6 bases. This receptor was taken from a woman in her forties in good health. Some clones in this sample may be carry-over from other donors' samples. CDR3 in DNA: TGTGCCCGGACAGAGGGGCACGAGCAGTACTTC. Its translation is CARTEGHEQYF.